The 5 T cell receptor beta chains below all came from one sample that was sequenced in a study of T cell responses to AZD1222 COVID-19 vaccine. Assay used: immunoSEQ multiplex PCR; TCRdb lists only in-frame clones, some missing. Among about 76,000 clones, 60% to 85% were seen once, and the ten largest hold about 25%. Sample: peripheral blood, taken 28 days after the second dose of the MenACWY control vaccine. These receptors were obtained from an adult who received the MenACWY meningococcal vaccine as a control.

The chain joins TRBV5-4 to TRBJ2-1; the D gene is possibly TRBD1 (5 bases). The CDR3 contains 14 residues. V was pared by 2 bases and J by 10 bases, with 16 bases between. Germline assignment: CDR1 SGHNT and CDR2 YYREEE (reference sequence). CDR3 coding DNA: TGTGCCAGCAGCTTCTTGACAGATCTGAGGGAGCAGTTCTTC. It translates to CASSFLTDLREQFF.

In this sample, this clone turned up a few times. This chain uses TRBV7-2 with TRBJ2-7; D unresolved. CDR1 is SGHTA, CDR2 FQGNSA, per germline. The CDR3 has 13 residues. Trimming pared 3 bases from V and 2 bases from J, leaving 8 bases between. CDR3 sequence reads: CASSFEAAYEQYF. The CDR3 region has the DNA TGTGCCAGCAGCTTCGAGGCGGCCTACGAGCAGTACTTC.

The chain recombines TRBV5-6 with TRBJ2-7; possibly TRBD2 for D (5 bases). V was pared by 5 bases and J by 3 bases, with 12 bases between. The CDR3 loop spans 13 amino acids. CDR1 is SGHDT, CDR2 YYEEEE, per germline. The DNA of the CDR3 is TGTGCCAGCAGGGCATACCGGGGCTACGAGCAGTACTTC. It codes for CASRAYRGYEQYF.

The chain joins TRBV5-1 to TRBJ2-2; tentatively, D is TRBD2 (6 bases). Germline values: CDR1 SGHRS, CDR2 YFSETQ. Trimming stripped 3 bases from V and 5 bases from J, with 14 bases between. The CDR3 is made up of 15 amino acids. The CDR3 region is CASSWAAGSTGELFF. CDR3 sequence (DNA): TGCGCCAGCAGCTGGGCGGCGGGGTCTACCGGGGAGCTGTTTTTT.

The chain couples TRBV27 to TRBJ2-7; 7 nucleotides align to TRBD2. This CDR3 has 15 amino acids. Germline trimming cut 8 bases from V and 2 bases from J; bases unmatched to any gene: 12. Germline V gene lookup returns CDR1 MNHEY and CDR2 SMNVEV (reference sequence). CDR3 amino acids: CASGPGAGLPYEQYF. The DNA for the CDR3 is TGTGCCAGCGGACCCGGAGCGGGGCTCCCCTACGAGCAGTACTTC.